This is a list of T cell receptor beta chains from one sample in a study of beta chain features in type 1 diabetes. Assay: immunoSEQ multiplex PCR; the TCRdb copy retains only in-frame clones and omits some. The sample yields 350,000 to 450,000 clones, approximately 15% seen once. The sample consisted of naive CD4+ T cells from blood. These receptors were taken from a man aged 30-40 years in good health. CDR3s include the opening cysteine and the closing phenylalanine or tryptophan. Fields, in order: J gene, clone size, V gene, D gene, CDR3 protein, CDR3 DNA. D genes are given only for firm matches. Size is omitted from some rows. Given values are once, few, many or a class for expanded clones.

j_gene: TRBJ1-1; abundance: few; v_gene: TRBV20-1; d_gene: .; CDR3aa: CSAFRRYEAFF; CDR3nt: TGCAGTGCTTTTAGACGATATGAAGCTTTCTTT
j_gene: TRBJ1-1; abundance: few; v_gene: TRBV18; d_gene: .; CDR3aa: CASSPPGTEAFF; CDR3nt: TGTGCCAGCTCACCACCGGGCACTGAAGCTTTCTTT
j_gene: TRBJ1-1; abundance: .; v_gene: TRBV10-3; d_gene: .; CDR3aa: CAISESGRHEAFF; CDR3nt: TGTGCCATCAGTGAGTCCGGCCGGCACGAAGCTTTCTTT
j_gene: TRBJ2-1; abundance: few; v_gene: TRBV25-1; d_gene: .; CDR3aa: CASSGVNEQFF; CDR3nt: TGTGCCAGCAGTGGGGTCAATGAGCAGTTCTTC
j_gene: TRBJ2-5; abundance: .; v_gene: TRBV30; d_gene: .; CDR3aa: CAWSVSGETQYF; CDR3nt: TGTGCCTGGAGTGTCTCAGGGGAGACCCAGTACTTC
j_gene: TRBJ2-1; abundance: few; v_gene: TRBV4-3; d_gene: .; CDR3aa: CASSQGTGVYNEQFF; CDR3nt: TGCGCCAGCAGCCAAGGAACAGGAGTTTACAATGAGCAGTTCTTC
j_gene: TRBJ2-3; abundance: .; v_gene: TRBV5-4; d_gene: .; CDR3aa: CASSSGADTQYF; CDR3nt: TGTGCCAGCAGCTCCGGTGCAGATACGCAGTATTTT
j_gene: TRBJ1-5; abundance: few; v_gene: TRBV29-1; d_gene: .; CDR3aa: CSVAGSDQPQHF; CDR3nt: TGCAGCGTTGCTGGTTCTGACCAGCCCCAGCATTTT
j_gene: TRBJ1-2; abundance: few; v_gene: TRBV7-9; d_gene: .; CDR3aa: CASSTDRFGGYTF; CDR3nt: TGTGCCAGCAGCACGGACCGTTTTGGTGGCTACACCTTC
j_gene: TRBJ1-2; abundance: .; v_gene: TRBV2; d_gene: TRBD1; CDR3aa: CASTPTGVDGYTF; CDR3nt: TGTGCCAGCACCCCCACAGGGGTGGATGGCTACACCTTC
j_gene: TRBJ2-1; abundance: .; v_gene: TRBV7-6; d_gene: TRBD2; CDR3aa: CASSLNLADNEQFF; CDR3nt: TGTGCCAGCAGCTTAAATCTAGCGGACAATGAGCAGTTCTTC
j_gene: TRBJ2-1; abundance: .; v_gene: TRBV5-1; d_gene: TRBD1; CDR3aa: CASSLTGGDLNNEQFF; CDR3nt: TGCGCCAGCAGCCTCACAGGGGGCGACCTTAACAATGAGCAGTTCTTC
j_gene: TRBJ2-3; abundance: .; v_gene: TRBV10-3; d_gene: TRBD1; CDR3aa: CAISRTGTDTQYF; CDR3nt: TGTGCCATCAGCAGGACAGGGACAGATACGCAGTATTTT
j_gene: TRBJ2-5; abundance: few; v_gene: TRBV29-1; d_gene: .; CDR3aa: CSVKAWQGETQYF; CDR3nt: TGCAGCGTTAAGGCGTGGCAGGGGGAGACCCAGTACTTC
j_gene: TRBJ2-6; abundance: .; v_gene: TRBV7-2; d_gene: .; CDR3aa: CASSRRDQSVSGANVLTF; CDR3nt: TGTGCCAGCAGCCGCCGGGACCAATCTGTCTCTGGGGCCAACGTCCTGACTTTC
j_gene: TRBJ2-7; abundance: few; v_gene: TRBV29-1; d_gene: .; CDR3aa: CSVVSVYEQYF; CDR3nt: TGCAGCGTTGTTTCGGTCTACGAGCAGTACTTC
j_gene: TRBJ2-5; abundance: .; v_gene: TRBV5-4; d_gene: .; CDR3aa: CASSYMRFGRETQYF; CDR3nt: TGTGCCAGCAGTTATATGAGGTTTGGAAGAGAGACCCAGTACTTC
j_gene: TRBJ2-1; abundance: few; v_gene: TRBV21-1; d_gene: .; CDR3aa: CASSKSRWDRRDYTRNEQFF; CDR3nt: TGTGCCAGCAGCAAATCCCGGTGGGACCGGCGGGACTATACGCGGAATGAGCAGTTCTTC
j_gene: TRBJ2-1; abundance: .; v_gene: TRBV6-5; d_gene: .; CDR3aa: CASSGQHSYNEQFF; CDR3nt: TGTGCCAGCAGTGGACAGCACTCCTACAATGAGCAGTTCTTC
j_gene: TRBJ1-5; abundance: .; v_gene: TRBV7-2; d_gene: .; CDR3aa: CASSHSLMGPSNQPQHF; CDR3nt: TGTGCCAGCAGCCACTCTTTGATGGGTCCGAGCAATCAGCCCCAGCATTTT
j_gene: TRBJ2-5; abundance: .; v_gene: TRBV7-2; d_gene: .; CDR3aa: CASSPRLRETQYF; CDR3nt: TGTGCCAGCAGCCCGCGTCTCAGGGAGACCCAGTACTTC
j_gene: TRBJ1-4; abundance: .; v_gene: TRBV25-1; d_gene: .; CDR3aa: CASSEFTATNEKLFF; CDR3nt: TGTGCCAGCAGTGAATTCACGGCAACTAATGAAAAACTGTTTTTT
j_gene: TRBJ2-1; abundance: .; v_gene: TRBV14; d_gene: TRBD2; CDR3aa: CASSLPSGTIFSYNEQFF; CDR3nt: TGTGCCAGCAGCCTGCCTAGCGGGACAATTTTCTCCTACAATGAGCAGTTCTTC
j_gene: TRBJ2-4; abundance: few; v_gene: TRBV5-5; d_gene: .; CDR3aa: CASSGELAKNIQYF; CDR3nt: TGTGCCAGCAGCGGGGAACTAGCCAAAAACATTCAGTACTTC
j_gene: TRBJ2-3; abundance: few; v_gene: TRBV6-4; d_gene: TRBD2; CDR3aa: CASSDTIPREGLADTQYF; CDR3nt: TGTGCCAGCAGTGACACTATTCCCCGGGAGGGCCTCGCAGATACGCAGTATTTT
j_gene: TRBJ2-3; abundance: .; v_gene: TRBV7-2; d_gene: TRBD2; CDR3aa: CASRRTSDTDTQYF; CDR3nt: TGTGCCAGCAGACGTACTAGCGACACAGATACGCAGTATTTT
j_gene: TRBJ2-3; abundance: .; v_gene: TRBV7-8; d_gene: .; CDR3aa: CASSLGGTTDTQYF; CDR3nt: TGTGCCAGCAGCTTAGGTGGGACCACAGATACGCAGTATTTT
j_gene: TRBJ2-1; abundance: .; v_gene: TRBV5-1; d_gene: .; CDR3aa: CASSPNSWADNEQFF; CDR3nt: TGCGCCAGCAGCCCTAATAGCTGGGCGGACAATGAGCAGTTCTTC
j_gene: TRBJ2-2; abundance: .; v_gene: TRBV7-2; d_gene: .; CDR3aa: CASSPRIGSTGELFF; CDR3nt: TGTGCCAGCAGCCCACGTATCGGGTCTACCGGGGAGCTGTTTTTT
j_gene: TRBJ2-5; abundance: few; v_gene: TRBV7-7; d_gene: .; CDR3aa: CASSSVPRGAKETQYF; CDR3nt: TGTGCTAGCAGCTCGGTACCCAGGGGGGCAAAAGAGACCCAGTACTTC
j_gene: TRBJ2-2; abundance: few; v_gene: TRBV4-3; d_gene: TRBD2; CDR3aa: CASSQDLTSGSTGELFF; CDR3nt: TGCGCCAGCAGCCAAGATTTGACTAGCGGGAGTACCGGGGAGCTGTTTTTT
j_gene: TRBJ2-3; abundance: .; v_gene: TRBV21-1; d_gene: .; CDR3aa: CASSKESAARTSGGTDTQYF; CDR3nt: TGTGCCAGCAGCAAAGAATCGGCCGCTCGGACTAGCGGGGGCACAGATACGCAGTATTTT
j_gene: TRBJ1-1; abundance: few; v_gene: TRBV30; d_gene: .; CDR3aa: CAWIGGRNTEAFF; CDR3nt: TGTGCCTGGATAGGGGGGCGGAACACTGAAGCTTTCTTT
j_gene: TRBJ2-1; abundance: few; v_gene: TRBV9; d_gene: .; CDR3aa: CASSVLDSFVYNEQFF; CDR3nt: TGTGCCAGCAGCGTACTCGACTCCTTTGTCTACAATGAGCAGTTCTTC
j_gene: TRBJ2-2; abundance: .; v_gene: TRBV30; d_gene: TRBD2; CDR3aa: CAWSGPRLAGDPGELFF; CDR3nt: TGTGCCTGGAGCGGACCCCGACTAGCGGGAGATCCCGGGGAGCTGTTTTTT